The 17 T cell receptor beta chains given below trace back to one sample, sequenced in a study of OX40 agonist ivuxolimab in advanced cancers. Data came from immunoSEQ multiplex PCR; TCRdb stores just in-frame clones and leaves some out. This table has 20,000 to 25,000 clones, over 75% appearing once. Material: CD4+ or CD8+ T cells sorted from blood, obtained in a trial of the OX40 agonist ivuxolimab. The origin of the receptors is an adult with an advanced solid tumor such as melanoma, head and neck, liver or kidney cancer.

This sequence joins TRBV7-9 and TRBJ1-4; 8 bases agree with TRBD1. Trimming cost V 5 bases and J 4 bases; bases outside gene matches: 15. CDR1 is SEHNR, CDR2 FQNEAQ, per germline (reference sequence). This CDR3 has 18 residues. CDR3 nucleotides: TGTGCCAGCAGCCCTCCCGGGACAGGAATTACCCTTAATGAAAAACTGTTTTTT. Amino acid sequence: CASSPPGTGITLNEKLFF.

V is TRBV7-6 and J is TRBJ1-1; tentatively, D is TRBD1 (5 bases). The CDR3 loop spans 15 amino acids. Trimming removed 5 bases at V and 3 bases at J, with 16 bases between. CDR1 is SGHVS, CDR2 FNYEAQ, per germline. Here the CDR3 reads CASSTYAGGHTEAFF. CDR3 nucleotides: TGTGCCAGCAGCACCTATGCCGGGGGTCACACTGAAGCTTTCTTT.

The chain employs TRBV27 and TRBJ2-1, with 10 bases aligning to TRBD2. The CDR3 is 15 residues long. The V and J ends lost 2 bases and 5 bases, in that order; junction bases with no gene match: 3. The V gene's germline CDR1 is MNHEY and CDR2 SMNVEV (reference sequence). Written as DNA, the CDR3 is TGTGCCAGCAGTTTAACAGCGGGGGGGAACAATGAGCAGTTCTTC. It yields the protein CASSLTAGGNNEQFF.

V gene TRBV5-5 combines with J gene TRBJ2-7, with 8 bases that match TRBD2. This CDR3 has 16 amino acids. Trimming took 4 bases from V and 6 from J; bases not matched to a gene: 15. The germline V gene encodes CDR1 SGHKS and CDR2 YYEKEE (reference sequence). The DNA of the CDR3 is TGTGCCAGCAGCCCCCGGAAAGGCGGGGGGTCACCCGAGCAGTACTTC. Encoded protein: CASSPRKGGGSPEQYF.

This chain links TRBV27 with TRBJ2-7; 8 positions match TRBD1. This CDR3 region has 16 residues. V trimming: 4 bases; J trimming: 0 bases; junction bases outside the gene matches: 8. The germline V gene has CDR1 MNHEY and CDR2 SMNVEV (reference sequence). The CDR3 DNA reads as TGTGCCAGCAGTTGGGCGACAGGGGATAGCTCCTACGAGCAGTACTTC. Its translation: CASSWATGDSSYEQYF.

The chain recombines TRBV9 with TRBJ2-5; D perhaps matches TRBD1 (6 bases). Germline V gives CDR1 SGDLS, CDR2 YYNGEE. The CDR3 sequence is 17 residues long. V lost 4 bases and J lost 5, with 24 bases in between. The chain's CDR3 is CASSSYSGETLWETQYF. The CDR3 bases are TGTGCCAGCAGCTCCTACTCAGGGGAAACCCTTTGGGAGACCCAGTACTTC.

The chain is built from TRBV10-2 and TRBJ2-3, with 7 bases fitting TRBD2. The germline V gene encodes CDR1 WSHSY and CDR2 SAAADI. This CDR3 is built from 14 residues. With V trimmed by 3 bases and J by 4 bases, 4 bases remained unmatched. The CDR3 coding sequence is TGCGCCAGCAGTGAATCCGCGGGGGCAGATACGCAGTATTTT. As protein: CASSESAGADTQYF.

The chain couples TRBV6-1 to TRBJ1-3; a weak D match, TRBD1 (6 bases). This CDR3 is 15 amino acids long. CDR1 and CDR2 (germline): MNHNS, SASEGT. The V end lost 7 bases, the J end lost 4 bases, and 17 bases lay between the germline ends. The CDR3 spells CASNLWGAGGNTIYF. The CDR3 DNA is TGTGCCAGCAACCTATGGGGGGCTGGCGGAAACACCATATATTTT.

The rearrangement uses TRBV6-5 and TRBJ1-4; no clear D. V lost 0 bases and J lost 12, with 11 bases in between. The CDR3 covers 13 residues. CDR1 is MNHEY, CDR2 SVGAGI, per germline. Here the CDR3 DNA reads TGTGCCAGCAGTTACTCGAGAATGAAAGAACTGTTTTTT. It is translated as CASSYSRMKELFF.

The V and J genes are TRBV5-1 and TRBJ1-2; the D is unclear. V gave up 0 bases and J gave up 2 bases, with 5 bases separating them. Germline assignment: CDR1 SGHRS and CDR2 YFSETQ. CDR3 length: 13 residues. CDR3 bases: TGCGCCAGCAGCTTGGGGCAGAACTATGGCTACACCTTC. It specifies CASSLGQNYGYTF.

The chain is built from TRBV6-1 and TRBJ1-6; D might be TRBD1 (5 bases). V lost 2 bases and J lost 0, with 5 bases in between. The CDR3 runs 15 residues. CDR1 is MNHNS and CDR2 is SASEGT in the germline V gene. The CDR3 region has the DNA TGTGCCAGCAGTGAACAGGGCTCCTATAATTCACCCCTCCACTTT. Translating gives CASSEQGSYNSPLHF.

The chain uses TRBV29-1 and TRBJ2-1; 13 nucleotides agree with TRBD2. Germline loops: CDR1 SQVTM, CDR2 ANQGSEA. The V segment lost 1 base and the J segment 7 bases; nucleotides outside the gene matches: 13. The CDR3 has 18 amino acids. The CDR3 sequence is CSVEGPTSGGAVWNEQFF. CDR3 coding DNA: TGCAGCGTTGAAGGACCCACTAGCGGGGGGGCTGTATGGAATGAGCAGTTCTTC.

The CDR3 DNA is TGTGCCAGCAGTTTCACAGGGGGAAATTCACCCCTCCACTTT. Protein product: CASSFTGGNSPLHF. The rearrangement joins TRBV5-5 to TRBJ1-6, with TRBD1 matching over 8 bases. The V segment lost 5 bases and the J segment 7 bases; nucleotides outside the gene matches: 5. This CDR3 is 14 amino acids long. The germline CDR1 and CDR2 sequences are SGHKS and YYEKEE (reference sequence).

The chain has TRBV7-9 and TRBJ2-3; 8 nucleotides align to TRBD1. Germline-derived CDR1 and CDR2 are SEHNR and FQNEAQ (reference sequence). This CDR3 is built from 13 residues. The J segment lost 0 bases and the V segment lost 8 bases, leaving 1 base of the junction unmatched. Written as DNA, the CDR3 is TGTGCCAGCCAGGGGGCCAGCACAGATACGCAGTATTTT. Residues: CASQGASTDTQYF. Full variable domain (remainder filled in from reference TRBV7-9 and TRBJ2-3): DTGVSQNPRHKITKRGQNVTFRCDPISEHNRLYWYRQTLGQGPEFLTYFQNEAQLEKSRLLSDRFSAERPKGSFSTLEIQRTEQGDSAMYLCASQGASTDTQYFGPGTRLTVL.

The J gene is TRBJ2-3, the V gene TRBV15; 7 bases agree with TRBD2. This CDR3 comprises 14 residues. The germline gives CDR1 LNHNV, CDR2 YYDKDF (reference sequence). V dropped 5 bases and J dropped 1; count of bases not matched to a gene: 3. The CDR3 sequence: CATSVAGGTDTQYF. CDR3 coding DNA: TGTGCCACCAGCGTGGCGGGGGGCACAGATACGCAGTATTTT.

The CDR3 nucleotides read TGTGCCAGTAGTATAGGGCACTTTAGCAATCAGCCCCAGCATTTT. Translated, it gives CASSIGHFSNQPQHF. V and J are TRBV19 and TRBJ1-5; no definite D call. The CDR3 extends over 15 amino acids. The V gene's germline CDR1 is LNHDA and CDR2 SQIVND (reference sequence). V was cut by 1 base and J by 0 bases, with 7 bases left in between.

This clone was observed a handful of times. The chain is built from TRBV7-9 and TRBJ1-1; no firm D call. The ends were cut back, 7 bases at V and 3 bases at J, with 12 bases in the middle. The germline gives CDR1 SEHNR, CDR2 FQNEAQ (reference sequence). The CDR3 sequence is 13 residues long. In DNA, the CDR3 is TGTGCCAGCACCCCTAAGGTCGACACTGAAGCTTTCTTT. Amino acid sequence: CASTPKVDTEAFF. The whole variable domain, filled in from reference TRBV7-9 and TRBJ1-1, reads DTGVSQNPRHKITKRGQNVTFRCDPISEHNRLYWYRQTLGQGPEFLTYFQNEAQLEKSRLLSDRFSAERPKGSFSTLEIQRTEQGDSAMYLCASTPKVDTEAFFGQGTRLTVV.